This entry lists 20 T cell receptor beta chains sequenced from one sample in a study of shared clonotypes between healthy human individuals. Sequencing was performed with immunoSEQ multiplex PCR; in TCRdb, only in-frame clones are kept and a portion is missing. The top ten hold approximately 0.4% of the sample, which has some 2,500,000 clones, 85% to 95% seen once. Sequences were obtained from naive CD4+ T cells from PBMCs. This sample's subset: CD45RA+ positively selected. Source of these receptors: a man aged 18 to 30 in good health. Some clones in this sample may be carry-over from other donors' samples.

The CDR3, as DNA: TGTGCCAGCATGGGGACAGGGGGCCAAGAGACCCAGTACTTC. Protein product: CASMGTGGQETQYF. V gene TRBV6-1 combines with J gene TRBJ2-5; 11 nucleotides agree with TRBD1. The CDR3 length is 14 residues. Germline V gene sequence: CDR1 MNHNS, CDR2 SASEGT. V dropped 7 bases and J dropped 1; count of bases not matched to a gene: 2.

The chain links TRBV9 to TRBJ2-7, with a possible D match to TRBD2 (5 bases). Trimming took 0 bases from V and 1 from J, leaving 11 bases between them. Germline loops: CDR1 SGDLS, CDR2 YYNGEE. The CDR3 is made up of 15 amino acids. CDR3 coding DNA: TGTGCCAGCAGCGTAGCTCCGGGGAAGTCCTACGAGCAGTACTTC. Protein product: CASSVAPGKSYEQYF.

This rearrangement joins TRBV30 to TRBJ1-1; perhaps TRBD1 as D (5 bases). Germline V gene lookup returns CDR1 GTSNPN and CDR2 SVGIG (reference sequence). The length of the CDR3 is 14 residues. Deletions cut 4 bases from V and 5 bases from J, with 17 bases between. Written as DNA, the CDR3 is TGTGCCTGGAACCCGGGTGGGGCACAGACTGAAGCTTTCTTT. Its translation: CAWNPGGAQTEAFF. Drawing the rest from reference TRBV30 and TRBJ1-1, the complete variable domain is SQTIHQWPATLVQPVGSPLSLECTVEGTSNPNLYWYRQAAGRGLQLLFYSVGIGQISSEVPQNLSASRPQDRQFILSSKKLLLSDSGFYLCAWNPGGAQTEAFFGQGTRLTVV.

V gene TRBV9 combines with J gene TRBJ2-3; 7 positions match TRBD2. V shed 5 bases, J shed 8 bases, and the junction held 23 bases outside the gene matches. This CDR3 region has 18 residues. CDR1 SGDLS and CDR2 YYNGEE come from the germline V gene. CDR3 protein: CASRDDERDSPSFGTQYF. DNA of the CDR3: TGTGCCAGCAGGGACGACGAGCGGGATTCCCCAAGCTTTGGTACGCAGTATTTT.

V is TRBV10-3 and J is TRBJ2-7, with D maybe TRBD1 (5 bases). Germline V CDR1 and CDR2: ENHRY, SYGVKD. Trimming stripped 11 bases from V and 0 bases from J, with 14 bases between. The CDR3 is 13 residues long. The CDR3 bases are TGTGCCGTTTCCCGACAGTCCTCCTACGAGCAGTACTTC. Its translation: CAVSRQSSYEQYF.

The chain joins TRBV7-8 to TRBJ2-7; D is undetermined. The CDR3 contains 11 residues. V lost 0 bases, J lost 5 bases, and 2 bases lay in between. Germline CDR1 is SGHVS and CDR2 is FQNEAQ. Written as DNA, the CDR3 is TGTGCCAGCAGCTTAGCGGACGAGCAGTACTTC. It yields the protein CASSLADEQYF.

V and J are TRBV5-6 and TRBJ2-6; D is perhaps TRBD1 (5 bases). V dropped 1 base and J dropped 0 bases, with 11 bases sitting between them. The CDR3 contains 17 residues. Germline loops: CDR1 SGHDT, CDR2 YYEEEE. For the CDR3, the DNA is TGTGCCAGCAGCTTGTTGGGGCCGAGCTCTGGGGCCAACGTCCTGACTTTC. Amino acid sequence: CASSLLGPSSGANVLTF. Based on the CDR3 plus reference TRBV5-6 and TRBJ2-6, the full variable domain is DAGVTQSPTHLIKTRGQQVTLRCSPKSGHDTVSWYQQALGQGPQFIFQYYEEEERQRGNFPDRFSGHQFPNYSSELNVNALLLGDSALYLCASSLLGPSSGANVLTFGAGSRLTVL.

The J gene is TRBJ1-6, the V gene TRBV7-9; 7 nucleotides match TRBD1. Losses at the gene ends were 4 bases for V and 7 bases for J; bases not matched to a gene: 7. This CDR3 is 15 amino acids long. Germline V gene lookup returns CDR1 SEHNR and CDR2 FQNEAQ (reference sequence). The DNA for the CDR3 is TGTGCCAGCAGCTCAACGGGACAGAGGAATTCACCCCTCCACTTT. Protein: CASSSTGQRNSPLHF.

The chain couples TRBV18 to TRBJ2-1, with no clear D. The V end was cut by 2 bases, the J end by 9 bases, with 8 bases between. This CDR3 comprises 12 residues. Germline values: CDR1 KGHSH, CDR2 LQKENI. CDR3 nucleotide sequence: TGTGCCAGCTCACCAAGTGAAGGTGAGCAGTTCTTC. This gives the protein CASSPSEGEQFF.

The J gene is TRBJ1-6, the V gene TRBV29-1; D not resolved. In germline, CDR1 is SQVTM, CDR2 ANQGSEA. This CDR3 comprises 13 residues. Between the trimmed V and J ends, which lost 6 bases and 7 bases, there was a span of 13 bases. The CDR3 loop is CSVSDGINSPLHF. The CDR3 region has the DNA TGCAGCGTCTCCGACGGCATCAATTCACCCCTCCACTTT. The whole variable domain, remainder taken from reference TRBV29-1 and TRBJ1-6, is SAVISQKPSRDICQRGTSLTIQCQVDSQVTMMFWYRQQPGQSLTLIATANQGSEATYESGFVIDKFPISRPNLTFSTLTVSNMSPEDSSIYLCSVSDGINSPLHFGNGTRLTVT.

This chain joins TRBV29-1 and TRBJ1-1; no clear D. V was pared by 8 bases and J by 4 bases, with 17 bases between. CDR1 and CDR2 from the germline V gene are SQVTM and ANQGSEA. CDR3 size: 13 residues. CDR3 loop: CSYSQNGRTEAFF. For the CDR3, the DNA is TGCAGCTACAGCCAGAACGGCCGCACTGAAGCTTTCTTT.

This clone was observed a few times. The chain carries TRBV19 and TRBJ1-5; unclear D gene. This CDR3 comprises 12 residues. Germline assignment: CDR1 LNHDA and CDR2 SQIVND (reference sequence). Deletions cut 5 bases from V and 12 bases from J, with 14 bases between. In nucleotides, the CDR3 is TGTGCCAGTAGTGGAGGGATCCCGCGCCAGCATTTT. This encodes CASSGGIPRQHF.

This clone was counted a single time. This sequence joins TRBV6-5 and TRBJ2-1; the D is unclear. Trimming cost V 0 bases and J 7 bases, with 13 bases left between them. Germline V CDR1 and CDR2: MNHEY, SVGAGI. There are 15 residues in the CDR3. CDR3 region: CASSYSTREGNEQFF. The CDR3 DNA sequence: TGTGCCAGCAGTTACTCGACAAGGGAAGGGAATGAGCAGTTCTTC.

This clone was seen only once. This sequence joins TRBV5-1 and TRBJ1-1, with D maybe TRBD1 (6 bases). V was clipped by 4 bases and J by 5 bases, with 9 bases between them. Germline values: CDR1 SGHRS, CDR2 YFSETQ. This CDR3 is 12 amino acids long. CDR3 sequence reads: CASSTGRTEAFF. CDR3 bases: TGCGCCAGCAGCACAGGGCGGACTGAAGCTTTCTTT.

The chain combines TRBV6-6 with TRBJ2-3; 14 bases agree with TRBD2. The CDR3 is 16 amino acids. J lost 4 bases, V lost 6 bases, and 6 bases had no gene match. Germline CDR1 reads MNHNY; CDR2 reads SVGAGI (reference sequence). CDR3 DNA sequence: TGTGCCAGCAGCCCCGGGACTAGCGGGAGAGCAGATACGCAGTATTTT. It encodes CASSPGTSGRADTQYF.

V usage is TRBV28 and J usage is TRBJ2-7; 7 bases map to TRBD1. V shed 7 bases and J 3 bases; nucleotides not matched to a gene: 12. The germline V gene has CDR1 MDHEN and CDR2 SYDVKM. CDR3 length equals 15 residues. As DNA, the CDR3 is TGTGCCAGCAAACCCCGCCAGGGGGTATTCTACGAGCAGTACTTC. Translation gives CASKPRQGVFYEQYF.

The chain combines TRBV28 with TRBJ1-5; TRBD1 matches at 9 bases. V lost 3 bases, J lost 4 bases, and 4 bases stayed unmatched. This CDR3 contains 15 residues. CDR1 is MDHEN and CDR2 is SYDVKM in the germline V gene. In DNA, the CDR3 is TGTGCCAGCAGTTTCGGGGACAGGGTGAATCAGCCCCAGCATTTT. This encodes CASSFGDRVNQPQHF.

The CDR3 DNA reads TGTGCCAGCAGTGAAGGGGAGGCCGAGCAGTACTTC. Encoded protein: CASSEGEAEQYF. V is TRBV2 and J is TRBJ2-7; tentative D call: TRBD2 (6 bases). The CDR3 is 12 residues long. The germline V gene encodes CDR1 SNHLY and CDR2 FYNNEI. The V end was cut by 1 base, the J end by 6 bases, with 7 bases between.

The V and J genes are TRBV7-9 and TRBJ2-1; 13 bases fit TRBD2. V shed 0 bases and J 15 bases; nucleotides not matched to a gene: 2. CDR1 is SEHNR, CDR2 FQNEAQ, per germline (reference sequence). CDR3 length: 13 residues. The DNA of the CDR3 is TGTGCCAGCAGCTTAGCGGGACTAGCGGGACTGTTCTTC. Translation: CASSLAGLAGLFF.

The chain couples TRBV7-9 to TRBJ2-2, with D possibly being TRBD2 (6 bases). Trimming pared 0 bases from V and 4 bases from J, leaving 12 bases between. Per the germline V gene, CDR1 is SEHNR and CDR2 is FQNEAQ (reference sequence). This CDR3 spans 16 amino acids. CDR3 sequence: CASSLAGVRGTGELFF. For the CDR3, the DNA is TGTGCCAGCAGCTTAGCGGGAGTGCGGGGCACCGGGGAGCTGTTTTTT.